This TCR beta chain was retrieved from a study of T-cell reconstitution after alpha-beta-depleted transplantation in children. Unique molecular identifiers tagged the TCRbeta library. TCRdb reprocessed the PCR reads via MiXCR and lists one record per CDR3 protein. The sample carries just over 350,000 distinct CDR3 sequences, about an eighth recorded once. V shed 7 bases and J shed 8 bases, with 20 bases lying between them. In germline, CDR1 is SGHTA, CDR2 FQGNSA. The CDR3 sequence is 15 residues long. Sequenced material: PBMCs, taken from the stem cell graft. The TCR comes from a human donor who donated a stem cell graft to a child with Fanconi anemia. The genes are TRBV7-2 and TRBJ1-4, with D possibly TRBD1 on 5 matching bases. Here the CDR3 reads CASNPRGGREEKLFF. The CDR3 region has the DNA TGTGCCAGCAACCCTAGGGGAGGGCGTGAAGAAAAACTGTTTTTT.